The 12 T cell receptor beta chains below come from one sample, sequenced in a study of blood T cell repertoires in COVID-19. The data were produced by immunoSEQ multiplex PCR, yet TCRdb's version contains in-frame clones alone and is incomplete. Of under 300,000 clones listed, roughly 89% are singletons. Sequencing input: peripheral blood. The receptor source for this set is a man aged 50-60 years with acute or convalescent COVID-19.

V usage is TRBV18 and J usage is TRBJ2-7; 8 nucleotides match TRBD1. The CDR3 is 16 amino acids. The V gene end was trimmed by 6 bases and the J gene end by 3 bases; junction bases not matched to a gene: 13. Germline V gene sequence: CDR1 KGHSH, CDR2 LQKENI. As DNA, the CDR3 is TGTGCCAGCTCCCCTGGTACAGGACAGGGCTTCTACGAGCAGTACTTC. This sequence encodes CASSPGTGQGFYEQYF.

The V call is TRBV11-2, the J call TRBJ1-6; no definite D call. This CDR3 has 15 amino acids. Trimming removed 0 bases at V and 8 bases at J, with 11 bases between. Germline-derived CDR1 and CDR2 are SGHAT and FQNNGV. CDR3 loop: CASSLDLGTHSPLHF. The DNA of the CDR3 is TGTGCCAGCAGCTTAGACCTGGGCACCCATTCACCCCTCCACTTT.

The V gene is TRBV30, the J gene TRBJ2-7, with a tentative D call TRBD1 (7 bases). The V and J ends lost 3 bases and 4 bases respectively, with 16 bases between them. Germline CDR1 and CDR2: GTSNPN and SVGIG (reference sequence). The CDR3 sequence is 14 residues long. CDR3 residues: CAWRKGGGGYEQYF. The CDR3 DNA reads as TGTGCCTGGAGGAAAGGAGGGGGCGGATACGAGCAGTACTTC.

The rearrangement uses TRBV7-9 and TRBJ2-1, with D uncertain. Between the trimmed V and J ends, which lost 4 bases and 2 bases, there was a span of 12 bases. The CDR3 is 15 amino acids. Germline loops: CDR1 SEHNR, CDR2 FQNEAQ (reference sequence). Here the CDR3 DNA reads TGTGCCAGCAGCTCCGACATTCCCCCCTACAATGAGCAGTTCTTC. Translating gives CASSSDIPPYNEQFF.

In this sample, this clone turned up once. The chain uses TRBV4-1 and TRBJ2-5; 7 positions match TRBD1. CDR3 size: 15 residues. With 6 bases clipped from V and 3 bases from J, the junction kept 10 bases outside the gene matches. Germline V lookup: CDR1 MGHRA, CDR2 YSYEKL. The CDR3 region is CASSHRRGKEETQYF. The CDR3 DNA is TGCGCCAGCAGTCACCGCAGGGGGAAGGAAGAGACCCAGTACTTC.

V gene TRBV18 combines with J gene TRBJ1-4; D is unclear. Germline V CDR1 and CDR2: KGHSH, LQKENI. V was clipped by 2 bases and J by 8 bases, with 6 bases between them. This CDR3 spans 12 amino acids. DNA of the CDR3: TGTGCCAGCTCACCAAGCTCCGAAAAACTGTTTTTT. Its protein is CASSPSSEKLFF.

This sequence joins TRBV5-4 and TRBJ1-4, with D possibly matching TRBD1 (5 bases). V was clipped by 0 bases and J by 6 bases, with 12 bases between them. Germline V CDR1 and CDR2: SGHNT, YYREEE (reference sequence). The CDR3 spans 15 residues. CDR3 loop: CASSLGGRKDEKLFF. In DNA, the CDR3 is TGTGCCAGCAGCTTGGGGGGGAGGAAGGATGAAAAACTGTTTTTT.

The chain joins TRBV5-1 to TRBJ2-4; 10 bases align to TRBD2. This CDR3 has 16 residues. J was trimmed by 6 bases and V by 0 bases; bases with no gene match: 6. CDR1 is SGHRS, CDR2 YFSETQ, per germline. CDR3 bases: TGCGCCAGCAGCTTGGTTCTAGCGGGGGACCTAAACATTCAGTACTTC. This translates into CASSLVLAGDLNIQYF.

The chain is built from TRBV30 and TRBJ2-3; D may be TRBD2 (6 bases). The V gene's germline CDR1 is GTSNPN and CDR2 SVGIG (reference sequence). This CDR3 region has 14 residues. V lost 4 bases and J 3 bases, leaving 14 bases between the germline ends. CDR3 loop: CAWNGGGRTDTQYF. CDR3 coding DNA: TGTGCCTGGAACGGGGGAGGTAGGACAGATACGCAGTATTTT.

The genes are TRBV5-1 and TRBJ1-2; D unclear. The germline gives CDR1 SGHRS, CDR2 YFSETQ. V gave up 4 bases and J gave up 6 bases, with 10 bases separating them. This CDR3 contains 12 residues. CDR3 nucleotide sequence: TGCGCCAGCAGCCGCGGGAGTGATGGCTACACCTTC. Translating gives CASSRGSDGYTF. Using reference TRBV5-1 and TRBJ1-2 for the parts outside the CDR3, the full variable domain is KAGVTQTPRYLIKTRGQQVTLSCSPISGHRSVSWYQQTPGQGLQFLFEYFSETQRNKGNFPGRFSGRQFSNSRSEMNVSTLELGDSALYLCASSRGSDGYTFGSGTRLTVV.

This chain joins TRBV4-1 and TRBJ2-7, with D perhaps matching TRBD1 (6 bases). Trimming left V 3 bases short and J 0 bases short, with 15 bases between. The CDR3 loop spans 16 amino acids. In germline, CDR1 is MGHRA, CDR2 YSYEKL. The CDR3 DNA reads TGCGCCAGCAGCCAGTCTCCCCAGGGGCGCTCCTACGAGCAGTACTTC. This gives the protein CASSQSPQGRSYEQYF.

The V gene is TRBV19, the J gene TRBJ2-7, with 8 positions matching TRBD1. V gave up 6 bases and J gave up 3 bases; unmatched junction bases: 1. Germline assignment: CDR1 LNHDA and CDR2 SQIVND (reference sequence). The CDR3 extends over 12 amino acids. The CDR3 bases are TGTGCCAGTAGGGACAGGGACTACGAGCAGTACTTC. Its translation is CASRDRDYEQYF.